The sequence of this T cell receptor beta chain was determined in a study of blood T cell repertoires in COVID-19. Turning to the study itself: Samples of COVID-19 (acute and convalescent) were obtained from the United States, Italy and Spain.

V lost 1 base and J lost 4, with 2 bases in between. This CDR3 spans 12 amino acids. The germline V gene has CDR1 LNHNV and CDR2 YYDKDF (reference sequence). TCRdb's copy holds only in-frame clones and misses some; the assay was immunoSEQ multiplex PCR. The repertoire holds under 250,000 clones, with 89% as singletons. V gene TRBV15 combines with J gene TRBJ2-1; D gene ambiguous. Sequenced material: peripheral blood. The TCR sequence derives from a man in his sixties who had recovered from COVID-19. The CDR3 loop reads CATSRAYNEQFF. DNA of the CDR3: TGTGCCACCAGCAGAGCATACAATGAGCAGTTCTTC.